The text below deals with one TCR beta chain. The antigen is unknown. Only in-frame clones appear in the TCRdb table, and some are missing; sequencing was by immunoSEQ multiplex PCR. The sample carries about 18,000 clones, about 85% recorded once. The data belong to a study of T cells in localized non-small cell lung cancer. Study-level findings and limits: A median approximately 60 of the top 100 tumor clones appeared in adjacent lung. One tumor region alone was sequenced, and heterogeneity therefore remains possible. Maximal T cell clonality occurred in uninvolved adjacent lung, with tumor ranking below it.

This CDR3 comprises 13 residues. Germline V gene lookup returns CDR1 KGHSH and CDR2 LQKENI. V lost 5 bases to trimming and J lost 8 bases, with 10 bases between them. The specimen was peripheral blood, collected before any cancer treatment. The V gene is TRBV18, the J gene TRBJ1-6, with D possibly being TRBD1 (6 bases). The clonotype comes from a female donor of 60 years or more with stage I lung adenocarcinoma. CDR3 protein: CASSRSGDSPLHF. In DNA form, the CDR3 reads TGTGCCAGCTCAAGATCAGGGGATTCACCCCTCCACTTT.